This TCR beta chain stems from a study of cytomegalovirus exposure and HLA in healthy donors. Primers for the PCR totalled 60 Vbeta and 13 Jbeta. Sequenced by immunoSEQ multiplex PCR; TCRdb stores in-frame clones only, minus some. The sample holds about 170,000 clones, roughly 80% seen once. The CDR3 has 15 amino acids. V lost 0 bases to trimming and J lost 5 bases, with 11 bases between them. The germline V gene has CDR1 SGHRS and CDR2 YFSETQ. The receptor's source is a male donor in good health and CMV-seronegative. Sequences were obtained from PBMCs. The chain links TRBV5-1 to TRBJ1-4, with a weak D call TRBD1 (5 bases). CDR3 nucleotide sequence: TGCGCCAGCAGCTTGGGAGACAGCCGCAATGAAAAACTGTTTTTT. Encoded protein: CASSLGDSRNEKLFF.